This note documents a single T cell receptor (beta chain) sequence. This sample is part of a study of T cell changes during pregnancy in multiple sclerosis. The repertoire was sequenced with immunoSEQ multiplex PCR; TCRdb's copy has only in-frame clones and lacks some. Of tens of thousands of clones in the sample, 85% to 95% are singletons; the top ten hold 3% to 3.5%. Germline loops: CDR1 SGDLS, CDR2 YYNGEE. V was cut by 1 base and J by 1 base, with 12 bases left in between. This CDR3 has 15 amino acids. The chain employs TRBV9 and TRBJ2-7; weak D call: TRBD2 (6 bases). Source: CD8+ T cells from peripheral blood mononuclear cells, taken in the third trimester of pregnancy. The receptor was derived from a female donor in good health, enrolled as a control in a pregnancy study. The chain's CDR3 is CASSVSAAGSYEQYF. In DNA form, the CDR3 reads TGTGCCAGCAGCGTATCTGCCGCGGGGTCCTACGAGCAGTACTTC. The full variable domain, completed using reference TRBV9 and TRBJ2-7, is DSGVTQTPKHLITATGQRVTLRCSPRSGDLSVYWYQQSLDQGLQFLIQYYNGEERAKGNILERFSAQQFPDLHSELNLSSLELGDSALYFCASSVSAAGSYEQYFGPGTRLTVT.